This T cell receptor beta chain was sequenced for a study of cytotoxic CD8 clonotypes in ibrutinib-treated CLL. Study details: Once treatment had gone on for a median of approximately 11 months, range 6 to 36, response samples were drawn.

The CDR3 has 14 residues. Germline V CDR1 and CDR2: MDHEN, SYDVKM. The ends lost 3 bases at V and 11 bases at J; junction bases unmatched: 10. The study's findings and limits: Clonality grew at ibrutinib response; at progression, it decreased back toward baseline.

This clone was seen once. What it binds is unknown. Target depth was 1 in 200,000 to 1 in 1 million T cells, about 10x per clonotype. Only in-frame clones appear in the TCRdb table, and some are missing; sequencing was by immunoSEQ multiplex PCR. The sample consists of about 130,000 clones, around 80% of them appearing once. The chain recombines TRBV28 with TRBJ1-5, with 7 bases identical to TRBD1. The sequencing here drew on PBMCs, taken after 24 months of ibrutinib treatment. The source is a human donor with chronic lymphocytic leukemia. The CDR3 DNA sequence: TGTGCCAGCAGTTTGGATCCCGCCCAGGGGGCCCAGCATTTT. It specifies CASSLDPAQGAQHF.